This is a list of T cell receptor beta chains from one sample in a study of CD8+ T cells in alopecia areata. Data came from immunoSEQ multiplex PCR; TCRdb stores just in-frame clones and leaves some out. The table includes roughly 180,000 clones, approximately 51% detected once. The sample consisted of CD8+ T cells sorted from blood, taken around week 54, from a patient treated with tofacitinib. The receptors were sampled from a human donor with alopecia areata. CDR3s include the opening cysteine and the closing phenylalanine or tryptophan. Each record gives: CDR3 protein, CDR3 DNA, J gene, clone size, V gene, D gene. D genes are given only for firm matches. Size is omitted from some rows. Given values are once, few, many or a class for expanded clones.

CALTGGSSYGYTF | TGTGCCCTTACGGGGGGCAGTAGCTATGGCTACACCTTC | TRBJ1-2 | NA | TRBV30 | NA
CASSSWDGTGETQYF | TGTGCCAGCAGTTCCTGGGACGGGACGGGAGAGACCCAGTACTTC | TRBJ2-5 | NA | TRBV6-5 | NA
CASSLTGLELFF | TGTGCCAGCAGTCTGACAGGGCTTGAACTGTTTTTT | TRBJ1-4 | NA | TRBV27 | TRBD1
CASSSVGPYYEQYF | TGTGCCAGTAGCTCGGTGGGACCGTACTACGAGCAGTACTTC | TRBJ2-7 | NA | TRBV19 | NA
CASSVTSTGELFF | TGTGCTAGCAGCGTAACCTCCACCGGGGAGCTGTTTTTT | TRBJ2-2 | NA | TRBV7-7 | NA
CASSEAIWARDSPLHF | TGTGCCAGCAGTGAAGCCATATGGGCCCGGGATTCACCCCTCCACTTT | TRBJ1-6 | NA | TRBV6-1 | NA
CAWSGGTENQETQYF | TGTGCCTGGAGTGGAGGGACAGAGAATCAAGAGACCCAGTACTTC | TRBJ2-5 | NA | TRBV30 | TRBD1
CASGLGWADTQYF | TGTGCTAGTGGTTTGGGCTGGGCAGATACGCAGTATTTT | TRBJ2-3 | NA | TRBV12-5 | NA
CASTRDNTGELFF | TGTGCCAGCACCAGGGACAACACCGGGGAGCTGTTTTTT | TRBJ2-2 | NA | TRBV7-9 | NA
CASSWTGDQETQYF | TGTGCCAGCAGCTGGACAGGGGACCAAGAGACCCAGTACTTC | TRBJ2-5 | few | TRBV7-8 | TRBD1
CASRPRGAGYNEQFF | TGTGCCAGCAGGCCACGGGGGGCCGGATACAATGAGCAGTTCTTC | TRBJ2-1 | NA | TRBV27 | NA
CASSPTYNEQFF | TGTGCCAGCAGTCCGACCTACAATGAGCAGTTCTTC | TRBJ2-1 | few | TRBV27 | NA